The rows below give T cell receptor beta chains drawn from one sample of a study of T cell responses to AZD1222 COVID-19 vaccine. Profiling relied on immunoSEQ multiplex PCR, and the TCRdb table lists in-frame clones only, not all of them. The sample has more than 150,000 clones; around 92% are singletons. The material was peripheral blood, obtained on day 0 of AZD1222 vaccination. The receptors here all came from an adult in good health. CDR3s include the opening cysteine and the closing phenylalanine or tryptophan. A D gene is named only where the DNA matches it firmly. Where a row states a size, it is once, few, many or the class of an expanded clone; other rows omit it.

d_call	cdr3_length	v_call	clone_size	j_call	cdr3_aa	cdr3_nt
TRBD1	15	TRBV27	-	TRBJ2-1	CASNRDRGSYNEQFF	TGTGCCAGCAACCGGGACAGGGGATCCTACAATGAGCAGTTCTTC
-	15	TRBV4-1	-	TRBJ1-5	CASSQEQYGNQPQHF	TGCGCCAGCAGCCAAGAACAGTATGGCAATCAGCCCCAGCATTTT
-	14	TRBV5-1	-	TRBJ1-3	CASSFSDSGNTIYF	TGCGCCAGCAGCTTTAGTGACAGTGGAAACACCATATATTTT
-	16	TRBV7-9	-	TRBJ2-7	CASSYTLTFPIYEQYF	TGTGCCAGCAGCTACACGCTGACTTTTCCCATCTACGAGCAGTACTTC
-	14	TRBV5-4	-	TRBJ2-7	CASSLGSDAYEQYF	TGTGCCAGCAGCTTGGGTTCGGACGCATACGAGCAGTACTTC
TRBD2	16	TRBV19	-	TRBJ2-3	CASSMTSGRVSDTQYF	TGTGCCAGTAGTATGACTAGCGGGAGAGTATCAGATACGCAGTATTTT
-	15	TRBV2	-	TRBJ1-4	CASSESGATNEKLFF	TGTGCCAGCAGTGAGTCGGGAGCAACTAATGAAAAACTGTTTTTT
-	16	TRBV7-6	once	TRBJ2-7	CASSSLPGPFSYEQYF	TGTGCCAGCAGTTCATTACCGGGACCATTCTCCTACGAGCAGTACTTC
TRBD1	15	TRBV19	-	TRBJ1-1	CASRGDTRLNTEAFF	TGTGCCAGCAGGGGGGACACCCGATTGAACACTGAAGCTTTCTTT
-	15	TRBV24-1	-	TRBJ2-1	CATSLPPALGAEQFF	TGTGCCACCAGTCTACCACCAGCCCTAGGGGCTGAGCAGTTCTTC
-	15	TRBV18	-	TRBJ1-3	CASSPQAEIGNTIYF	TGTGCCAGCTCACCACAGGCGGAAATAGGAAACACCATATATTTT
-	18	TRBV5-6	-	TRBJ2-3	CASPLVTKNSGDTDTQYF	TGTGCCAGCCCCCTGGTCACTAAAAACTCGGGAGACACAGATACGCAGTATTTT
-	13	TRBV30	-	TRBJ1-1	CAWSADRNTEAFF	TGTGCCTGGAGTGCGGACAGAAACACTGAAGCTTTCTTT
-	13	TRBV7-9	-	TRBJ1-1	CASSLDMNTEAFF	TGTGCCAGCAGCTTAGATATGAACACTGAAGCTTTCTTT
TRBD1	18	TRBV7-9	-	TRBJ2-2	CASSTAPGQGRNTGELFF	TGTGCCAGCAGCACGGCCCCGGGACAGGGGCGTAACACCGGGGAGCTGTTTTTT
TRBD2	17	TRBV27	-	TRBJ2-3	CASSWSTSGSPTDTQYF	TGTGCCAGCAGTTGGTCGACTAGCGGATCTCCCACAGATACGCAGTATTTT
-	14	TRBV2	-	TRBJ2-2	CASTPPADTGELFF	TGTGCCAGCACTCCCCCAGCGGACACCGGGGAGCTGTTTTTT
TRBD2	16	TRBV10-3	-	TRBJ2-3	CAISVGTTPSTDTQYF	TGTGCCATCAGTGTCGGGACTACCCCAAGCACAGATACGCAGTATTTT
-	13	TRBV7-2	-	TRBJ1-1	CASRGSGDTEAFF	TGTGCCAGCAGAGGATCAGGTGACACTGAAGCTTTCTTT
-	12	TRBV11-2	-	TRBJ2-2	CASSPFTGELFF	TGTGCCAGCAGCCCGTTCACCGGGGAGCTGTTTTTT
-	15	TRBV5-1	-	TRBJ1-1	CASSNLGRRDTEAFF	TGCGCCAGCAGCAACCTAGGGAGGAGGGACACTGAAGCTTTCTTT
-	11	TRBV27	-	TRBJ2-2	CPNRGRGELFF	TGTCCAAACCGAGGGCGCGGGGAGCTGTTTTTT